This T cell receptor (beta chain) is from a study of blood T cell repertoires in COVID-19. Overall study context: The study drew acute and convalescent COVID-19 samples from the United States, Italy and Spain. The analysed material was cDNA or gDNA that came from T cells, B-cell-depleted T cells, or PBMCs.

In the original analysis: For nucleated cells, counts were estimated from reference gene primer amplification. Sequencing used immunoSEQ multiplex PCR; TCRdb keeps in-frame clones, though not all of them. The DNA gave D and trimming, while V, J and clone size come from that table. The sample has roughly 56,000 clones, approximately 86% seen once; the top ten hold approximately 15%. This clone has just a few counts. Germline V gene data show CDR1 as SGHTS and CDR2 as YDEGEE. The J segment lost 2 bases and the V segment lost 4 bases, leaving 7 bases of the junction unmatched. The CDR3 runs to 16 residues.

The chain carries TRBV5-8 and TRBJ1-4, with TRBD1 matching over 8 bases. The material sequenced was peripheral blood. The receptor comes from a human donor in a cohort sampled during active COVID-19. The CDR3 protein is CASSRGQGITNEKLFF. For the CDR3, the DNA is TGTGCCAGCAGCCGAGGACAGGGCATCACTAATGAAAAACTGTTTTTT. Together with reference TRBV5-8 and TRBJ1-4, the CDR3 gives the full variable domain: EAGVTQSPTHLIKTRGQQATLRCSPISGHTSVYWYQQALGLGLQFLLWYDEGEERNRGNFPPRFSGRQFPNYSSELNVNALELEDSALYLCASSRGQGITNEKLFFGSGTQLSVL.